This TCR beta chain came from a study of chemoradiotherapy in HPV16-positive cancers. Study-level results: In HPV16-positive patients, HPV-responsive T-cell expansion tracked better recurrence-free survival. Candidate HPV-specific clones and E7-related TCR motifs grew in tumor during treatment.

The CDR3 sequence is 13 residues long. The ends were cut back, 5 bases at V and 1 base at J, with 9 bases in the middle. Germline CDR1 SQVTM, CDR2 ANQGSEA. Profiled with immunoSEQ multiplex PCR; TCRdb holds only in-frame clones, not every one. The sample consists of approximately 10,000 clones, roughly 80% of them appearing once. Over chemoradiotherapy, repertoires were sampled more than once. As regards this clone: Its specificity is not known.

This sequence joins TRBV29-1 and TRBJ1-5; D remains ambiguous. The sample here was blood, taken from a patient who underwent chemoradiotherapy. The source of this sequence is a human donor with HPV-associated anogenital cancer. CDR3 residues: CSVTMSSNQPQHF. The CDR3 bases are TGCAGCGTTACGATGTCAAGCAATCAGCCCCAGCATTTT.